A single sample gave rise to the 25 T cell receptor beta chains below, sequenced in a study of blood T cell repertoires in COVID-19. Measured with immunoSEQ multiplex PCR; TCRdb has only the in-frame clones, and not every one. The repertoire holds hundreds of thousands of clones, with more than 80% as singletons. The sequencing sample was made of peripheral blood. These receptors originate from a woman aged 18-29 years with acute or convalescent COVID-19.

CDR3 loop: CASREQGPKNGYTF. For the CDR3, the DNA is TGTGCCAGCAGGGAACAGGGTCCAAAGAATGGCTACACCTTC. The V and J genes are TRBV3-1 (or the pseudogene TRBV3-2) and TRBJ1-2, with a tentative D call TRBD1 (6 bases). CDR1 LGHDT and CDR2 YNNKEL come from the germline V gene (reference sequence). This CDR3 has 14 residues. Trimming removed 6 bases from V and 6 bases from J, with 17 bases in between.

V and J are TRBV24-1 and TRBJ2-5, with TRBD1 matching 7 bases. The CDR3 runs 15 residues. From germline, CDR1 is KGHDR and CDR2 SFDVKD. V gave up 5 bases and J gave up 5 bases; unmatched junction bases: 10. The CDR3 sequence: CATSGSTGYSETQYF. In nucleotides, the CDR3 is TGTGCCACCAGTGGTTCGACAGGGTATTCGGAGACCCAGTACTTC.

This clone appeared once. This chain links TRBV4-1 with TRBJ1-2; perhaps TRBD1 as D (6 bases). Trimming left V 4 bases short and J 8 bases short, with 35 bases between. Germline V gene lookup returns CDR1 MGHRA and CDR2 YSYEKL. The CDR3 extends over 20 amino acids. CDR3 DNA sequence: TGCGCCAGCAGCCTCATCGGAATTCCCCGGGACACCCAACCTTCGTCGGGCTACACCTTC. The encoded protein is CASSLIGIPRDTQPSSGYTF.

This clone appeared once. The chain uses TRBV21-1 and TRBJ2-1; the DNA was not compared with TRBD1, the D call given in the table. TRBV21-1 is shown as a pseudogene. The CDR3 spans 17 residues. The CDR3 DNA reads TGTGCCAGCAGCAAAGAAGTGGCAGGGGAGCTGATAAATGAGCAGTTCTTC. This gives the protein CASSKEVAGELINEQFF.

V usage is TRBV9 and J usage is TRBJ1-5; maybe TRBD1 (6 bases). Germline CDR1 SGDLS, CDR2 YYNGEE. Trimming stripped 4 bases from V and 6 bases from J, with 17 bases between. This CDR3 region has 15 residues. The DNA of the CDR3 is TGTGCCAGCAGCTCCATCCGGGGGGCAATTCAGCCCCAGCATTTT. Amino acids: CASSSIRGAIQPQHF.

V usage is TRBV6-5 and J usage is TRBJ2-1, with D possibly being TRBD2 (5 bases). Germline V gives CDR1 MNHEY, CDR2 SVGAGI. The CDR3 consists of 12 residues. The germline V and J ends were trimmed by 7 bases and 10 bases, with 14 bases remaining between them. CDR3 region: CASMGLGLEQFF. In nucleotides, the CDR3 is TGTGCCAGCATGGGTCTAGGACTCGAGCAGTTCTTC.

The V call is TRBV5-1, the J call TRBJ2-5; D possibly corresponds to TRBD2 (7 bases). Trimming left V 4 bases short and J 1 base short, with 20 bases between. The germline V gene encodes CDR1 SGHRS and CDR2 YFSETQ. CDR3 length equals 17 residues. CDR3 sequence (DNA): TGCGCCAGCAGCCTCCCCGGAGGGGGGGGGCCCCAAGAGACCCAGTACTTC. Translated: CASSLPGGGGPQETQYF.

The genes are TRBV27 and TRBJ1-4; 9 bases are a match to TRBD1. V lost 6 bases to trimming and J lost 2 bases; unmatched junction nucleotides: 10. Germline loops: CDR1 MNHEY, CDR2 SMNVEV (reference sequence). The CDR3 spans 17 residues. The CDR3 bases are TGTGCCAGCAGCCCTGACAGGGGGTCGGCGACTAATGAAAAACTGTTTTTT. This sequence encodes CASSPDRGSATNEKLFF.

This clone was recorded once. This CDR3 is CASSVSGTENTEAFF. The CDR3 nucleotides read TGTGCCAGCAGCGTCAGCGGGACGGAGAACACTGAAGCTTTCTTT. The chain links TRBV7-2 to TRBJ1-1, with D possibly matching TRBD1 (5 bases). CDR3 size: 15 residues. V lost 5 bases and J 1 base, leaving 14 bases between the germline ends. The germline CDR1 and CDR2 sequences are SGHTA and FQGNSA.

This chain joins TRBV29-1 and TRBJ1-3; a weak D match, TRBD1 (6 bases). The CDR3 spans 13 residues. V was pared by 7 bases and J by 3 bases, with 13 bases between. CDR1 is SQVTM, CDR2 ANQGSEA, per germline. The DNA for the CDR3 is TGCAGCGCCGAGGGGGGGCTTGGAAACACCATATATTTT. It yields the protein CSAEGGLGNTIYF.

This chain joins TRBV20-1 and TRBJ1-2; weak D call: TRBD1 (5 bases). The ends were cut back, 3 bases at V and 8 bases at J, with 16 bases in the middle. This CDR3 is built from 13 residues. Germline V gene sequence: CDR1 DFQATT, CDR2 SNEGSKA (reference sequence). The chain's CDR3 is CSASWAGPDGYTF. The DNA for the CDR3 is TGCAGTGCTAGTTGGGCAGGGCCCGACGGCTACACCTTC.

The chain carries TRBV13 and TRBJ2-2, with D possibly being TRBD2 (5 bases). Looked up from germline, CDR1 is PRHDT and CDR2 is FYEKMQ (reference sequence). V dropped 11 bases and J dropped 2 bases, with 15 bases sitting between them. CDR3 length: 14 amino acids. This chain's CDR3 is CASSPGRNTGELFF. As DNA, the CDR3 is TGTGCCTCTAGCCCGGGGAGAAACACCGGGGAGCTGTTTTTT.

The chain carries TRBV9 and TRBJ1-2, with 7 bases fitting TRBD1. Germline lookup yields CDR1 SGDLS and CDR2 YYNGEE. Trimming took 5 bases from V and 4 from J; bases not matched to a gene: 8. The CDR3 has 14 amino acids. The CDR3 spells CASRGPGDSYGYTF. As DNA, the CDR3 is TGTGCCAGCAGGGGCCCTGGGGACAGCTATGGCTACACCTTC.

The chain carries TRBV15 and TRBJ1-5; no definite D call. CDR1 LNHNV and CDR2 YYDKDF come from the germline V gene (reference sequence). Trimming took 0 bases from V and 9 from J, leaving 15 bases between them. The CDR3 spans 15 residues. Written as DNA, the CDR3 is TGTGCCACCAGCAGAGAACGGACTGCCGCGGGGCCCCAGCATTTT. It translates to CATSRERTAAGPQHF.

This clone came up once. The gene calls are TRBV5-1 and TRBJ2-1; D is perhaps TRBD2 (6 bases). Trimming pared 4 bases from V and 4 bases from J, leaving 18 bases between. The CDR3 length is 16 residues. Germline assignment: CDR1 SGHRS and CDR2 YFSETQ. The CDR3 loop reads CASSPWGQEGYNEQFF. As DNA, the CDR3 is TGCGCCAGCAGCCCGTGGGGCCAGGAGGGATACAATGAGCAGTTCTTC.

The chain recombines TRBV29-1 with TRBJ1-2; D uncertain. The V and J ends lost 2 bases and 1 base respectively, with 8 bases between them. The CDR3 runs 13 residues. Germline-derived CDR1 and CDR2 are SQVTM and ANQGSEA. The CDR3 is CSVETEINYGYTF. DNA for the CDR3: TGCAGCGTTGAAACAGAGATTAACTATGGCTACACCTTC.

Here the CDR3 DNA reads TGTGCCAGCGTTTTAATCGCAGGGGCCGGGGAGCTGTTTTTT. Its translation is CASVLIAGAGELFF. The chain joins TRBV6-1 to TRBJ2-2, with a tentative D call TRBD1 (6 bases). CDR1 MNHNS and CDR2 SASEGT come from the germline V gene. The V end lost 8 bases, the J end lost 6 bases, and 16 bases lay between the germline ends. CDR3 length equals 14 residues.

The chain couples TRBV4-1 to TRBJ2-2; maybe TRBD2 (5 bases). V dropped 2 bases and J dropped 1 base, with 5 bases sitting between them. The germline gives CDR1 MGHRA, CDR2 YSYEKL. The CDR3 sequence is 14 residues long. CDR3 nucleotides: TGCGCCAGCAGCCAACGGGGGAACACCGGGGAGCTGTTTTTT. The encoded protein is CASSQRGNTGELFF.

The chain carries TRBV7-9 and TRBJ2-1; D is unclear. V shed 3 bases and J shed 7 bases, with 10 bases lying between them. Germline CDR1 is SEHNR and CDR2 is FQNEAQ (reference sequence). The CDR3 contains 13 residues. The CDR3, as DNA: TGTGCCAGCAGCTTCTCGCACGGGAATGAGCAGTTCTTC. Amino acid sequence: CASSFSHGNEQFF.

The chain employs TRBV5-4 and TRBJ1-1, with TRBD1 matching over 7 bases. V trimming: 1 base; J trimming: 7 bases; junction bases outside the gene matches: 10. The CDR3 has 15 residues. Germline V lookup: CDR1 SGHNT, CDR2 YYREEE (reference sequence). The CDR3 here is CASSLSAGGMNEAFF. In nucleotides, the CDR3 is TGTGCCAGCAGCTTGTCGGCAGGGGGTATGAATGAAGCTTTCTTT. The whole variable domain, remainder taken from reference TRBV5-4 and TRBJ1-1, is ETGVTQSPTHLIKTRGQQVTLRCSSQSGHNTVSWYQQALGQGPQFIFQYYREEENGRGNFPPRFSGLQFPNYSSELNVNALELDDSALYLCASSLSAGGMNEAFFGQGTRLTVV.

The rearrangement joins TRBV29-1 to TRBJ1-1; TRBD1 might be the D (5 bases). CDR1 and CDR2 (germline): SQVTM, ANQGSEA. CDR3 length: 12 residues. Trimming left V 7 bases short and J 8 bases short, with 17 bases between. CDR3 region: CSAADLDIEAFF. In nucleotides, the CDR3 is TGCAGCGCTGCGGATCTGGACATCGAAGCTTTCTTT.

This chain joins TRBV9 and TRBJ2-2; TRBD2 matches 8 bases. The CDR3 consists of 17 residues. J was trimmed by 3 bases and V by 4 bases; bases with no gene match: 11. CDR1 and CDR2 from the germline V gene are SGDLS and YYNGEE. CDR3 amino acids: CASSPRPKAGDTGELFF. Written as DNA, the CDR3 is TGTGCCAGCAGCCCCCGACCGAAAGCGGGGGACACCGGGGAGCTGTTTTTT.

This clone was observed once. CDR3 sequence: CASRLAPSYEQYF. CDR3 DNA: TGCGCCAGCCGGCTAGCCCCATCCTACGAGCAGTACTTC. This chain joins TRBV5-1 and TRBJ2-7, with a tentative D call TRBD2 (5 bases). The length of the CDR3 is 13 residues. V lost 7 bases, J lost 1 base, and 12 bases lay in between. Per germline, CDR1 SGHRS and CDR2 YFSETQ.

This clone was observed once. V usage is TRBV28 and J usage is TRBJ1-1; the D gene is possibly TRBD1 (6 bases). Looked up from germline, CDR1 is MDHEN and CDR2 is SYDVKM. The CDR3 extends over 14 amino acids. Trimming stripped 5 bases from V and 2 bases from J, with 12 bases between. The CDR3, as DNA: TGTGCCAGCAGTCCGGACAGCCTAAACACTGAAGCTTTCTTT. This encodes CASSPDSLNTEAFF.

CDR3 coding DNA: TGTGCCAGCAGCTTAGGAGAGGGGGCGTATGGCTACACCTTC. This encodes CASSLGEGAYGYTF. The chain carries TRBV7-9 and TRBJ1-2; 7 nucleotides line up with TRBD1. CDR3 length equals 14 residues. The germline gives CDR1 SEHNR, CDR2 FQNEAQ (reference sequence). Unmatched junction bases numbered 4, after V lost 1 base and J lost 5 bases.